This T cell receptor (beta chain) originates from a study of memory B cells and T cells in multiple sclerosis. The CDR3 covers 11 residues. CDR1 is MGHDK and CDR2 is SYGVNS in the germline V gene. V lost 7 bases, J lost 5 bases, and 8 bases lay in between. After stimulus-free culture, autoproliferating CFSE-dim and non-proliferating CFSE-high T cells were sequenced separately. Replicate wells were pooled after more than six days of stimulus-free culture of 5x10^7 CFSE-labeled PBMCs. As to this clone: The target antigen is unknown.

The protocol was immunoSEQ multiplex PCR, while the TCRdb copy is restricted to in-frame clones and leaves out a portion. The sample includes around 12,000 clones, roughly 81% of them seen just once. The TCR originated in a human donor with multiple sclerosis. Sequencing was carried out using PBMCs from blood kept in culture. The chain carries TRBV25-1 and TRBJ1-1; D not certain. CDR3 sequence reads: CASTTGTEAFF. Here the CDR3 DNA reads TGTGCCAGCACGACGGGGACTGAAGCTTTCTTT.